This entry lists 28 T cell receptor beta chains sequenced from one sample in a study of blood T cells in healthy people across ages. PCR was performed a second time for 7 to 11 cycles using a sample-barcoded 5' primer and a J-beta primer mix. TCRdb analysed the 5' RACE reads with MiXCR anew, one entry per CDR3 protein. The table records hundreds of thousands of distinct CDR3 sequences, 62% of them present only once. Sequencing was carried out using blood. These receptors all stem from a man younger than 40 in good health.

The J gene is TRBJ1-4, the V gene TRBV4-2; 9 positions match TRBD1. Germline CDR1 is LGHNA and CDR2 is YNFKEQ. The CDR3 extends over 15 amino acids. The V and J ends lost 2 bases and 8 bases, in that order; junction bases with no gene match: 6. The DNA for the CDR3 is TGTGCCAGCAGCCAAAGCCATGGACAGGGGGAAAAACTGTTTTTT. It yields the protein CASSQSHGQGEKLFF.

The chain combines TRBV6-2 or TRBV6-3 with TRBJ1-2; 8 bases fit TRBD1. V lost 5 bases and J lost 8; bases outside the gene matches: 4. CDR3 length equals 12 residues. Germline assignment: CDR1 MNHEY and CDR2 SVGEGT. CDR3 residues: CASSDWDRGYTF. DNA of the CDR3: TGTGCCAGCAGTGACTGGGACAGGGGCTACACCTTC.

This clonotype was seen only a few times. The chain carries TRBV20-1 and TRBJ2-7, with D perhaps TRBD2 (6 bases). V shed 1 base and J shed 0 bases, with 10 bases lying between them. CDR1 is DFQATT and CDR2 is SNEGSKA in the germline V gene (reference sequence). The CDR3 loop spans 14 amino acids. The DNA of the CDR3 is TGCAGTGCTAGAGGGGACTGGCCCTCCTACGAGCAGTACTTC. This gives the protein CSARGDWPSYEQYF.

This chain links TRBV12-3 or TRBV12-4 with TRBJ1-2; tentatively, D is TRBD1 (5 bases). CDR3 length equals 13 residues. The V end was cut by 6 bases, the J end by 8 bases, with 16 bases between. The CDR3 bases are TGTGCCAGCAGACCGACTCGGGGGTTAGGCTACACCTTC. Translating it yields CASRPTRGLGYTF.

This clonotype was seen a handful of times. This rearrangement joins TRBV6-5 to TRBJ2-3; possible D gene TRBD1, 5 bases. CDR3 length equals 13 residues. Germline lookup yields CDR1 MNHEY and CDR2 SVGAGI. Trimming cost V 6 bases and J 2 bases, with 9 bases left between them. The chain's CDR3 is CASRRGYTDTQYF. The CDR3 DNA sequence: TGTGCCAGCAGAAGGGGCTACACAGATACGCAGTATTTT.

The chain has TRBV6-5 and TRBJ2-5; a possible D gene is TRBD2 (6 bases). CDR3 length: 11 amino acids. Trimming cost V 7 bases and J 7 bases, with 10 bases left between them. The V gene's germline CDR1 is MNHEY and CDR2 SVGAGI. The CDR3 region is CASIAAGTQYF. CDR3 DNA: TGTGCCAGCATAGCGGCGGGGACCCAGTACTTC.

The rearrangement uses TRBV6-5 and TRBJ2-6; D is unclear. V lost 7 bases and J 2 bases, leaving 9 bases between the germline ends. Germline lookup yields CDR1 MNHEY and CDR2 SVGAGI. The CDR3 length is 14 residues. CDR3 nucleotide sequence: TGTGCCAGCAACCGGCGAGCTGGGGCCAACGTCCTGACTTTC. This codes for CASNRRAGANVLTF.

This clonotype was detected a few times. The V and J genes are TRBV7-2 and TRBJ2-4, with unresolved D. Germline-derived CDR1 and CDR2 are SGHTA and FQGNSA. Trimming removed 6 bases from V and 13 bases from J, with 13 bases in between. This CDR3 is built from 11 residues. DNA for the CDR3: TGTGCCAGCAGGTGGGGATTGGAGCAGTACTTC. It specifies CASRWGLEQYF.

The V gene is TRBV6-1, the J gene TRBJ2-5; 11 bases fit TRBD1. V lost 4 bases and J lost 5; bases outside the gene matches: 6. From germline, CDR1 is MNHNS and CDR2 SASEGT. CDR3 length: 15 amino acids. The CDR3 sequence: CASSGTGGRLETQYF. Written as DNA, the CDR3 is TGTGCCAGCAGTGGGACAGGGGGCAGGTTGGAGACCCAGTACTTC.

This clonotype was detected only a few times. CDR3 residues: CASSSSQPGVGEYEQYF. The CDR3 nucleotides read TGTGCCAGCAGCTCTTCCCAACCGGGGGTTGGGGAATACGAGCAGTACTTC. The rearrangement links TRBV7-3 to TRBJ2-7; the D gene is possibly TRBD2 (6 bases). V was clipped by 4 bases and J by 4 bases, with 23 bases between them. The germline V gene encodes CDR1 SGHTA and CDR2 FQGTGA. This CDR3 has 17 residues.

This rearrangement joins TRBV4-3 to TRBJ2-1; tentative D call: TRBD2 (5 bases). The germline V gene has CDR1 LGHNA and CDR2 YSLEER. Between the trimmed V and J ends, which lost 0 bases and 12 bases, there was a span of 24 bases. The CDR3 loop spans 17 amino acids. The CDR3 DNA sequence: TGCGCCAGCAGCCAAGATCGGAGGCAGGCGGGCACAGATACGCAGTTCTTC. Its translation: CASSQDRRQAGTDTQFF.

The table lists this clonotype with a few counts. The rearrangement uses TRBV29-1 and TRBJ2-7; weak D call: TRBD2 (5 bases). The CDR3 has 12 amino acids. V shed 4 bases and J shed 2 bases, with 9 bases lying between them. CDR1 is SQVTM, CDR2 ANQGSEA, per germline. This CDR3 is CSVAAGTYEQYF. The DNA of the CDR3 is TGCAGCGTTGCCGCCGGGACCTACGAGCAGTACTTC.

V is TRBV3-1 and J is TRBJ2-7, with D hard to call. V dropped 3 bases and J dropped 7 bases, with 10 bases sitting between them. The V gene's germline CDR1 is LGHDT and CDR2 YNNKEL (reference sequence). The CDR3 has 12 amino acids. CDR3 residues: CASSHESREQYF. The CDR3 nucleotides are TGTGCCAGCAGCCACGAGTCACGAGAGCAGTACTTC.

The chain recombines TRBV6-1 with TRBJ2-4; possible D gene TRBD1, 6 bases. V shed 2 bases and J shed 7 bases, with 12 bases lying between them. Germline V gene data show CDR1 as MNHNS and CDR2 as SASEGT. The CDR3 is 14 amino acids. CDR3 in amino acids: CASSESGQSNIQYF. CDR3 coding DNA: TGTGCCAGCAGTGAATCAGGACAGTCGAACATTCAGTACTTC.

The V and J genes are TRBV20-1 and TRBJ1-1, with 10 nucleotides matching TRBD1. The CDR3 runs 17 residues. Germline values: CDR1 DFQATT, CDR2 SNEGSKA (reference sequence). V shed 1 base, J shed 4 bases, and the junction held 12 bases outside the gene matches. Written as DNA, the CDR3 is TGCAGTGCTAGAGGCCCCCCCCGGGACAGGGGTTTCACTGAAGCTTTCTTT. Amino acids: CSARGPPRDRGFTEAFF.

This chain joins TRBV15 and TRBJ2-1; 7 bases are shared with TRBD1. CDR1 and CDR2 (germline): LNHNV, YYDKDF (reference sequence). This CDR3 has 16 residues. Trimming removed 0 bases from V and 0 bases from J; junction bases left unmatched: 2. CDR3 residues: CATSRDRDSSYNEQFF. DNA for the CDR3: TGTGCCACCAGCAGAGATCGGGACAGCTCCTACAATGAGCAGTTCTTC.

This clonotype appeared a few times. The chain combines TRBV5-1 with TRBJ1-1; D remains unclear. CDR1 and CDR2 from the germline V gene are SGHRS and YFSETQ. V was clipped by 0 bases and J by 8 bases, with 17 bases between them. CDR3 length equals 15 residues. Written as DNA, the CDR3 is TGCGCCAGCAGCTTGGCCGGAAGGACCGGTGGAGAAGCTTTCTTT. It translates to CASSLAGRTGGEAFF.

The gene calls are TRBV4-3 and TRBJ1-1; unclear D gene. Trimming took 0 bases from V and 1 from J, leaving 12 bases between them. Per the germline V gene, CDR1 is LGHNA and CDR2 is YSLEER. The CDR3 totals 16 residues. CDR3 coding DNA: TGCGCCAGCAGCCAAGATTTTTCCCCTCAGAACACTGAAGCTTTCTTT. As protein: CASSQDFSPQNTEAFF.

The chain employs TRBV11-2 and TRBJ2-7; D is unresolved. This CDR3 is 13 amino acids long. The germline V gene has CDR1 SGHAT and CDR2 FQNNGV. V lost 5 bases and J 3 bases, leaving 11 bases between the germline ends. The CDR3: CASSPRTNYEQYF. The CDR3, as DNA: TGTGCCAGCAGCCCCCGGACGAACTACGAGCAGTACTTC.

This clonotype was detected a few times. V usage is TRBV20-1 and J usage is TRBJ2-4; a possible D gene is TRBD2 (6 bases). Germline CDR1 is DFQATT and CDR2 is SNEGSKA (reference sequence). Trimming took 4 bases from V and 0 from J, leaving 13 bases between them. The CDR3 runs to 15 residues. CDR3 bases: TGCAGTGCTATTAACGGGGGAAAAGCCAAAAACATTCAGTACTTC. Translated: CSAINGGKAKNIQYF.

The chain links TRBV29-1 to TRBJ1-2; D not certain. This CDR3 has 11 residues. With 5 bases removed from V and 8 bases from J, the gap between germline ends came to 12 bases. Germline V CDR1 and CDR2: SQVTM, ANQGSEA. The CDR3 spells CSVPRGNGYTF. Here the CDR3 DNA reads TGCAGCGTTCCCCGGGGAAACGGCTACACCTTC.

On this clonotype: This could be a read error, since a much larger clone is one nucleotide away. The chain's CDR3 is CASSADSLYEQYF. CDR3 in DNA: TGTGCCAGCAGTGCGGACAGCCTCTACGAGCAGTACTTC. The rearrangement uses TRBV2 and TRBJ2-7; D possibly corresponds to TRBD1 (6 bases). Germline V gene data show CDR1 as SNHLY and CDR2 as FYNNEI. The CDR3 length is 13 residues. Trimming cost V 4 bases and J 3 bases, with 10 bases left between them.

This clonotype was observed a single time. The chain uses TRBV9 and TRBJ2-6; no clear D. V was cut by 0 bases and J by 0 bases, with 10 bases left in between. Germline V lookup: CDR1 SGDLS, CDR2 YYNGEE. CDR3 length: 17 amino acids. The CDR3 DNA sequence: TGTGCCAGCAGCGTAGAATTTTGGTCCTCTGGGGCCAACGTCCTGACTTTC. Amino acids: CASSVEFWSSGANVLTF.

This clonotype was recorded a few times. This chain uses TRBV28 with TRBJ2-7; either TRBD1 or TRBD2 may fit D (5 bases each). CDR1 and CDR2 from the germline V gene are MDHEN and SYDVKM. The ends were cut back, 6 bases at V and 2 bases at J, with 14 bases in the middle. The CDR3 is 14 amino acids. CDR3 sequence: CASSPGRLTYEQYF. In DNA, the CDR3 is TGTGCCAGCAGCCCGGGACGGCTAACCTACGAGCAGTACTTC. The variable domain in full, completed from reference TRBV28 and TRBJ2-7, reads DVKVTQSSRYLVKRTGEKVFLECVQDMDHENMFWYRQDPGLGLRLIYFSYDVKMKEKGDIPEGYSVSREKKERFSLILESASTNQTSMYLCASSPGRLTYEQYFGPGTRLTVT.

This chain joins TRBV7-2 and TRBJ2-3; TRBD2 matches 10 bases. The CDR3 has 18 amino acids. After removal of 1 base from V and 0 bases from J, the junction contained 7 bases not matched to a gene. Per germline, CDR1 SGHTA and CDR2 FQGNSA. CDR3 loop: CASSLVITSGDSTDTQYF. CDR3 DNA sequence: TGTGCCAGCAGCTTAGTTATAACTAGCGGGGATAGCACAGATACGCAGTATTTT.

V is TRBV4-3 and J is TRBJ2-7; possibly TRBD1 or TRBD2 for D (6 bases each). Between the trimmed V and J ends, which lost 0 bases and 7 bases, there was a span of 10 bases. CDR1 is LGHNA, CDR2 YSLEER, per germline. The CDR3 loop spans 13 amino acids. In DNA, the CDR3 is TGCGCCAGCAGCCAAGATTGGAGGGGGGAGCAGTACTTC. Protein product: CASSQDWRGEQYF.

The genes are TRBV6-5 and TRBJ2-5; D is undetermined. V lost 8 bases to trimming and J lost 11 bases, with 18 bases between them. The CDR3 is 12 amino acids. From germline, CDR1 is MNHEY and CDR2 SVGAGI. CDR3 amino acids: CASAGWFSEQYF. The CDR3 DNA reads as TGTGCCAGCGCCGGTTGGTTCAGTGAGCAGTACTTC.

The chain employs TRBV28 and TRBJ1-2, with TRBD1 matching over 9 bases. J lost 4 bases, V lost 7 bases, and 7 bases had no gene match. This CDR3 is built from 14 residues. The germline V gene has CDR1 MDHEN and CDR2 SYDVKM. The CDR3 here is CASTRQGVSYGYTF. CDR3 DNA: TGTGCCAGCACACGACAGGGGGTGTCCTATGGCTACACCTTC.